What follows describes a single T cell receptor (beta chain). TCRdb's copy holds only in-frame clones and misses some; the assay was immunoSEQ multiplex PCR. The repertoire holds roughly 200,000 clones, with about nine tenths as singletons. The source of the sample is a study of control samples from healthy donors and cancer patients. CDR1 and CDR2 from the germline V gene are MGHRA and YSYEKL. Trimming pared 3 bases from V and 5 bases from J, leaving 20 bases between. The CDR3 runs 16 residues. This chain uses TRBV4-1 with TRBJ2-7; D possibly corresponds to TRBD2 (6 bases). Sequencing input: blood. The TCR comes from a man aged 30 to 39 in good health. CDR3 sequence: CASSQFNRRGDNEQYF. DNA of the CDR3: TGCGCCAGCAGCCAGTTTAATCGGAGGGGAGACAACGAGCAGTACTTC.